The TCR beta chain under discussion was sequenced for a study of CD8+CD57+ T cells in acquired aplastic anemia. General observations from the study: Overlapping CD8+ CDR3 repertoires of patients and controls contained under 30 shared sequences.

V trimming: 11 bases; J trimming: 4 bases; junction bases outside the gene matches: 13. CDR3 length equals 16 residues. Germline-derived CDR1 and CDR2 are KGHDR and SFDVKD. By flow cytometry, patients selected for sequencing had shown an expansion of CD8+CD57+ cells. Untreated patients provided the blood samples, with no therapy given before sampling. The count of this clonotype is one. The antigen remains unidentified. Researchers used genomic DNA as the template to profile TCR beta VDJ and CDR3. From the reads, TCRdb called clonotypes with MiXCR, one entry per CDR3 protein. The data contain under 200,000 distinct CDR3 sequences, 71% of them singletons.

The sample taken for sequencing was sorted CD4+, CD8+, or CD8+CD57+ T cells (not recorded which) from PBMCs. The gene calls are TRBV24-1 and TRBJ2-2, with 9 bases identical to TRBD1. The TCR comes from a human donor with aplastic anemia. CDR3: CASSVGDRVITGELFF. The CDR3, as DNA: TGTGCCAGCAGCGTAGGGGACAGGGTGATCACCGGGGAGCTGTTTTTT.